The 18 T cell receptor beta chains given below trace back to one sample, sequenced in a study of cytomegalovirus exposure and HLA in healthy donors. Primers: 60 Vbeta forward and 13 Jbeta reverse. Sequencing was performed with immunoSEQ multiplex PCR; in TCRdb, only in-frame clones are kept and a portion is missing. Of approximately 70,000 clones listed, roughly 74% were seen once; the top ten hold 11%. The source material was PBMCs. The receptors here all came from a woman aged 55-70 years in good health and CMV-seropositive.

This clone showed up just once. The rearrangement joins TRBV27 to TRBJ2-5; TRBD2 matches 14 bases. Germline CDR1 MNHEY, CDR2 SMNVEV (reference sequence). CDR3 length equals 15 residues. V was pared by 5 bases and J by 2 bases, with 1 base of the junction left unmatched. The CDR3 DNA sequence: TGTGCCAGCAGTAGACTAGCGGGGGGGCAAGAGACCCAGTACTTC. Its protein product is CASSRLAGGQETQYF.

The V and J genes are TRBV2 and TRBJ1-2; TRBD1 agrees at 7 bases. The CDR3 runs to 12 residues. Trimming cost V 5 bases and J 7 bases; bases outside gene matches: 4. The germline CDR1 and CDR2 sequences are SNHLY and FYNNEI. CDR3 sequence reads: CASSRQGAGYTF. The CDR3 DNA follows: TGTGCCAGCAGTCGACAGGGAGCTGGCTACACCTTC.

The V and J genes are TRBV6-1 and TRBJ1-5, with D hard to call. CDR3 size: 13 residues. V was trimmed by 0 bases and J by 11 bases, leaving 11 bases between them. Germline-derived CDR1 and CDR2 are MNHNS and SASEGT. CDR3 amino acids: CASSEAAPPAQHF. The CDR3 DNA is TGTGCCAGCAGTGAAGCTGCCCCTCCAGCCCAGCATTTT.

This clone was observed a few times. The V gene is TRBV25-1, the J gene TRBJ1-2, with a possible D match to TRBD1 (5 bases). Looked up from germline, CDR1 is MGHDK and CDR2 is SYGVNS. The CDR3 has 14 amino acids. Between the trimmed V and J ends, which lost 2 bases and 3 bases, there was a span of 10 bases. For the CDR3, the DNA is TGTGCCAGCAGTGAAGGAGGGACCGACTATGGCTACACCTTC. This codes for CASSEGGTDYGYTF.

The chain couples TRBV10-1 to TRBJ2-2; D unresolved. V was clipped by 3 bases and J by 7 bases, with 12 bases between them. The germline gives CDR1 WNHNN, CDR2 SYGVQD (reference sequence). The CDR3 runs 14 residues. In nucleotides, the CDR3 is TGCGCCAGCAGTGATCAGGTCTTGGACGGGGAGCTGTTTTTT. Translated, it gives CASSDQVLDGELFF.

This clone was seen only once. The chain links TRBV5-4 to TRBJ2-1; 8 bases map to TRBD2. The CDR3 is 15 residues long. J lost 4 bases, V lost 5 bases, and 8 bases had no gene match. In germline, CDR1 is SGHNT, CDR2 YYREEE (reference sequence). For the CDR3, the DNA is TGTGCCAGCAGTCGAAGCGGGGGCCCTTACAATGAGCAGTTCTTC. Translated, it gives CASSRSGGPYNEQFF.

This clone was picked up one time. V is TRBV19 and J is TRBJ2-5, with 7 bases fitting TRBD2. Trimming took 6 bases from V and 1 from J; bases not matched to a gene: 8. Per germline, CDR1 LNHDA and CDR2 SQIVND (reference sequence). The CDR3 has 15 amino acids. CDR3: CASRSLAALQETQYF. The CDR3 coding sequence is TGTGCCAGTAGGTCTCTAGCGGCGCTCCAAGAGACCCAGTACTTC.

This clone is a singleton in its sample. J is TRBJ1-4 and V is TRBV5-1, with D maybe TRBD1 (5 bases). Deletions cut 4 bases from V and 3 bases from J, with 13 bases between. Germline CDR1 reads SGHRS; CDR2 reads YFSETQ. The CDR3 totals 15 residues. CDR3 nucleotides: TGCGCCAGCAGCCCGTCACAGGCTGCTAATGAAAAACTGTTTTTT. Its protein product is CASSPSQAANEKLFF.

This rearrangement joins TRBV6-5 to TRBJ1-2; TRBD1 agrees at 7 bases. The ends lost 5 bases at V and 8 bases at J; junction bases unmatched: 14. Germline V gene sequence: CDR1 MNHEY, CDR2 SVGAGI. This CDR3 comprises 15 residues. The CDR3 DNA reads as TGTGCCAGCAGTCCGACCCCAGGGGGTGGGGGCGGCTACACCTTC. As protein: CASSPTPGGGGGYTF.

This chain uses TRBV6-6 with TRBJ1-5; D perhaps matches TRBD1 (6 bases). V was clipped by 6 bases and J by 2 bases, with 11 bases between them. This CDR3 has 14 amino acids. Looked up from germline, CDR1 is MNHNY and CDR2 is SVGAGI (reference sequence). The CDR3 DNA follows: TGTGCCAGCAGCCCGGCAGGGGGCAATCAGCCCCAGCATTTT. It encodes CASSPAGGNQPQHF.

The J gene is TRBJ1-1, the V gene TRBV5-4, with 7 bases matching TRBD1. V lost 4 bases, J lost 4 bases, and 7 bases stayed unmatched. Germline V gives CDR1 SGHNT, CDR2 YYREEE (reference sequence). The CDR3 runs 14 residues. The CDR3 region has the DNA TGTGCCAGCAGCACAACAGGGGTGGCCACTGAAGCTTTCTTT. Its translation is CASSTTGVATEAFF.

V and J are TRBV29-1 and TRBJ2-1, with 10 nucleotides matching TRBD2. CDR3 length: 18 residues. The V and J ends lost 6 bases and 0 bases, in that order; junction bases with no gene match: 14. Looked up from germline, CDR1 is SQVTM and CDR2 is ANQGSEA. The CDR3 DNA is TGCAGCGTGGGATCTGTTGTTAGCGGGGGGAGCTCCTACAATGAGCAGTTCTTC. It codes for CSVGSVVSGGSSYNEQFF.

The sample holds one count of this clone. This chain uses TRBV30 with TRBJ2-3; tentative D call: TRBD2 (7 bases). The CDR3 length is 17 residues. From germline, CDR1 is GTSNPN and CDR2 SVGIG (reference sequence). The V and J ends lost 3 bases and 0 bases respectively, with 19 bases between them. The CDR3 is CAWREGEAGYSTDTQYF. The CDR3 nucleotides are TGTGCCTGGAGGGAGGGGGAAGCGGGATACAGCACAGATACGCAGTATTTT.

The V gene is TRBV10-3, the J gene TRBJ2-1; D may be TRBD1 (6 bases). The length of the CDR3 is 15 residues. V shed 3 bases and J shed 9 bases, with 18 bases lying between them. Germline V lookup: CDR1 ENHRY, CDR2 SYGVKD. CDR3 nucleotide sequence: TGTGCCATCAGTGAACAGGGCCGGTTAATGGTTGAGCAGTTCTTC. Translation: CAISEQGRLMVEQFF.

This chain links TRBV4-2 with TRBJ2-2, with 7 bases identical to TRBD1. The CDR3 is 16 amino acids. J gave up 3 bases and V 1 base, and 5 bases lay outside the gene matches. CDR1 is LGHNA, CDR2 YNFKEQ, per germline. CDR3 sequence (DNA): TGTGCCAGCAGCCAAGTTGAGACAGGGTACACCGGGGAGCTGTTTTTT. Translation gives CASSQVETGYTGELFF.

This chain uses TRBV28 with TRBJ1-5; D not resolved. The germline V gene has CDR1 MDHEN and CDR2 SYDVKM. The CDR3 length is 15 residues. V was pared by 5 bases and J by 0 bases, with 11 bases between. CDR3 DNA: TGTGCCAGCAGTACACCCGGAGTTAGCAATCAGCCCCAGCATTTT. This sequence encodes CASSTPGVSNQPQHF. Combining the CDR3 with reference TRBV28 and TRBJ1-5 gives the whole variable domain DVKVTQSSRYLVKRTGEKVFLECVQDMDHENMFWYRQDPGLGLRLIYFSYDVKMKEKGDIPEGYSVSREKKERFSLILESASTNQTSMYLCASSTPGVSNQPQHFGDGTRLSIL.

The chain combines TRBV12-2 with TRBJ1-1; TRBD1, the table's D call, was not compared with the DNA. TRBV12-2 is a listed pseudogene. CDR3 size: 14 residues. The CDR3 here is CAGLWGTVNTEAFF. The DNA of the CDR3 is TGTGCAGGTCTTTGGGGCACCGTGAACACTGAAGCTTTCTTT.

The genes are TRBV6-4 and TRBJ2-3, with 7 bases lining up with TRBD2. Trimming at V came to 4 bases and at J to 1 base, leaving 5 bases not matched to a gene. The CDR3 has 15 amino acids. The germline V gene encodes CDR1 MRHNA and CDR2 SNTAGT. The CDR3 loop is CASSAGGLRTDTQYF. The CDR3 region has the DNA TGTGCCAGCAGTGCGGGAGGACTCCGCACAGATACGCAGTATTTT.